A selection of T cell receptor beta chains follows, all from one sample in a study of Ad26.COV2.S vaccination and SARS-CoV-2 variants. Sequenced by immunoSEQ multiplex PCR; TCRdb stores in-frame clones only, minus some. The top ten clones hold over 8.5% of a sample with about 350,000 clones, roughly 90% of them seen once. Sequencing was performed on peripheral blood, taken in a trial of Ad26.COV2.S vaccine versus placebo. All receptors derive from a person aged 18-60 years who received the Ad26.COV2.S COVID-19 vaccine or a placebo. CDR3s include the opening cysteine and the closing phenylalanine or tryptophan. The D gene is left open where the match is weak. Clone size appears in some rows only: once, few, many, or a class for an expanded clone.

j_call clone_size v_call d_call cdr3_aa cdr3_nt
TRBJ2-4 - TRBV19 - CASSSLRGNIQYF TGTGCCAGTAGTTCTCTCCGGGGGAACATTCAGTACTTC
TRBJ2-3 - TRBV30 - CAWNFGAGIRDTQYF TGTGCCTGGAATTTTGGTGCAGGGATACGGGATACGCAGTATTTT
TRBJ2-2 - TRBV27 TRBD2 CASSWRGRDTGELFF TGTGCCAGCAGTTGGCGGGGGAGGGACACCGGGGAGCTGTTTTTT
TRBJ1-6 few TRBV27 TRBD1 CASCRGQGCYNSPLHF TGTGCCAGCTGCCGAGGACAGGGGTGCTATAATTCACCCCTCCACTTT
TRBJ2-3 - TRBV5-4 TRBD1 CAGWRQGLTDTQYF TGTGCCGGGTGGAGACAGGGGCTCACAGATACGCAGTATTTT
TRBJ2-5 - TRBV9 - CASSVDEGRWVETQYF TGTGCCAGCAGCGTAGATGAGGGGAGGTGGGTGGAGACCCAGTACTTC
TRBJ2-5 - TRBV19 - CASSIGRGLGETQYF TGTGCCAGTAGTATAGGACGGGGTTTAGGAGAGACCCAGTACTTC
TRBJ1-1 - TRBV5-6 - CASSFHYRVRGTEAFF TGTGCCAGCAGCTTTCACTACAGGGTCCGCGGGACTGAAGCTTTCTTT
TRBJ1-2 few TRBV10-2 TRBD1 CASSVDRGLNGYTF TGCGCCAGCAGTGTGGACAGGGGGCTGAATGGCTACACCTTC
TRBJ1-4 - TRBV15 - CATSRGADEKLFF TGTGCCACCAGCAGAGGGGCGGATGAAAAACTGTTTTTT
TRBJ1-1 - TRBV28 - CASRILADQGTEAFF TGTGCCAGCAGGATTCTCGCGGACCAGGGAACTGAAGCTTTCTTT
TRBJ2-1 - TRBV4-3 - CASSQVLYLDEQFF TGCGCCAGCAGCCAAGTTTTGTATCTCGATGAGCAGTTCTTC
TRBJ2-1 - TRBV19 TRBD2 CASSIGLAGGREQFF TGTGCCAGTAGTATAGGCCTAGCGGGGGGCAGAGAGCAGTTCTTC
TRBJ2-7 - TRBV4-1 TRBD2 CASSPGPSGKSYEQYF TGCGCCAGCAGCCCCGGCCCTAGCGGGAAATCCTACGAGCAGTACTTC
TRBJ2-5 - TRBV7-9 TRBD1 CASSPTGGETQYF TGTGCCAGCAGCCCGACAGGGGGAGAGACCCAGTACTTC
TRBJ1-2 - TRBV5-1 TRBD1 CASSLGGQGAGGYTF TGCGCCAGCAGCTTGGGAGGACAGGGGGCTGGTGGCTACACCTTC
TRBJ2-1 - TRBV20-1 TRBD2 CSASTSSGSYNEQFF TGCAGTGCTAGTACTTCTAGCGGATCCTACAATGAGCAGTTCTTC
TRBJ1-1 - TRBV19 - CASSPLGGQAGSTEAFF TGTGCCAGTAGCCCTCTCGGAGGGCAAGCGGGGAGCACTGAAGCTTTCTTT
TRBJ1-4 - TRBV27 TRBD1 CASKRDRPTTNEKLFF TGTGCCAGCAAGAGGGACAGGCCAACAACTAATGAAAAACTGTTTTTT
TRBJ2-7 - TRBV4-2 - CASSPRWTVSYEQYF TGTGCCAGCAGCCCGCGCTGGACAGTCTCCTACGAGCAGTACTTC
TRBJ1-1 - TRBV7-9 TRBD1 CASRRQGFPEAFF TGTGCCAGCAGACGACAGGGTTTCCCTGAAGCTTTCTTT
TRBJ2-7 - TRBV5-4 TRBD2 CASSLNWLAGGPQTIYEQYF TGTGCCAGCAGCTTGAATTGGCTAGCGGGAGGTCCCCAGACTATCTACGAGCAGTACTTC
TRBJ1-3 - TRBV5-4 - CASSLPPGGSGNTIYF TGTGCCAGCAGCTTGCCCCCGGGGGGCTCTGGAAACACCATATATTTT
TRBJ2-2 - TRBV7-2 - CASSSRGGVGTGELFF TGTGCCAGCAGCTCCCGAGGCGGCGTGGGCACCGGGGAGCTGTTTTTT
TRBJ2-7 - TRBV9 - CASSVEVGTGEQYF TGTGCCAGCAGCGTAGAGGTGGGAACAGGCGAGCAGTACTTC
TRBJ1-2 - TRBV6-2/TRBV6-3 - CASSYAASHRALHYGYTF TGTGCCAGCAGTTACGCAGCATCTCACCGGGCCCTTCACTATGGCTACACCTTC
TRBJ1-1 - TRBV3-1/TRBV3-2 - CASSQASGSPWGAFF TGTGCCAGCAGCCAAGCCTCCGGCTCTCCTTGGGGAGCTTTCTTT
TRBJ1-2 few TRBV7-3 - CASSPGQNYGYTF TGTGCCAGCAGCCCTGGACAGAACTATGGCTACACCTTC
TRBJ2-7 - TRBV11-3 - CASSLVGGYEQYF TGTGCCAGCAGCTTAGTGGGCGGGTACGAGCAGTACTTC
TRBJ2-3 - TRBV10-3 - CAIYDGNSDTQYF TGTGCCATCTACGACGGCAATTCTGATACGCAGTATTTT
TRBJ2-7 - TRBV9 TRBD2 CASSQGTSGFYEQYF TGTGCCAGCAGCCAAGGGACTAGCGGCTTCTACGAGCAGTACTTC
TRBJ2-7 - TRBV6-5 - CASSRIGGKDEQYF TGTGCCAGCAGCCGTATAGGGGGGAAGGACGAGCAGTACTTC
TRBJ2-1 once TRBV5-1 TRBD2 CASSLRLAGGSDNEQFF TGCGCCAGCAGCTTGCGACTAGCGGGGGGTTCAGACAATGAGCAGTTCTTC
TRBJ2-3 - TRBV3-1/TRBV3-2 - CASSQLQGGAGTQYF TGTGCCAGCAGCCAGCTACAAGGGGGGGCAGGTACGCAGTATTTT
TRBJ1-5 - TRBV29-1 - CSVARGGNQPQHF TGCAGCGTCGCCAGGGGAGGCAATCAGCCCCAGCATTTT
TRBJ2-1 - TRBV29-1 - CSVEEYLGLVDNEQFF TGCAGCGTTGAAGAGTACCTAGGTTTAGTGGACAATGAGCAGTTCTTC
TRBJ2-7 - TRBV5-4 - CASSEGGPTYEQYF TGTGCCAGCAGTGAGGGGGGCCCCACCTACGAGCAGTACTTC
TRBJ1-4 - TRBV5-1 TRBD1 CATRPGTGNEKLFF TGCGCCACCCGTCCCGGGACAGGGAATGAAAAACTGTTTTTT
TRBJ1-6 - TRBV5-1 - CASSLVGSSYNSPLHF TGCGCCAGCAGCTTGGTGGGGAGCTCCTATAATTCACCCCTCCACTTT
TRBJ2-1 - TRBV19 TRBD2 CATSGREQFF TGTGCCACATCCGGGAGGGAGCAGTTCTTC
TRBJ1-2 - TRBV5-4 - CASNLQDRPNYGYTF TGTGCCAGCAACCTCCAGGACAGACCTAACTATGGCTACACCTTC
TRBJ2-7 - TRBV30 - CAWIPSQGILSYEQYF TGTGCCTGGATTCCCTCACAGGGTATTCTCTCCTACGAGCAGTACTTC
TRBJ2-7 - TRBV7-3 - CASSLTGDDTYEQYF TGTGCCAGCAGCTTAACGGGGGACGACACCTACGAGCAGTACTTC
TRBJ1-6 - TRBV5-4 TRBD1 CASSWNDRANSPLHF TGTGCCAGCAGCTGGAACGACAGGGCTAATTCACCCCTCCACTTT
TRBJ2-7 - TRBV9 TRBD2 CASSPRTSGPYEQYF TGTGCCAGCAGCCCCCGGACTAGCGGACCCTACGAGCAGTACTTC
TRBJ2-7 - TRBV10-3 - CAISRDTIPYEQYF TGTGCCATCAGTCGGGACACCATCCCCTACGAGCAGTACTTC
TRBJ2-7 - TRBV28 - CASGAAAYEQYF TGTGCCAGCGGGGCCGCAGCTTACGAGCAGTACTTC
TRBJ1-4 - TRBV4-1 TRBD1 CASSHEDRGSEKLFF TGCGCCAGCAGCCATGAGGACAGGGGTAGTGAAAAACTGTTTTTT
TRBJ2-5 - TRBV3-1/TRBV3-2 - CASSQDCQTQYF TGTGCCAGCAGCCAAGACTGCCAGACCCAGTACTTC
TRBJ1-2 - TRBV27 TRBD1 CACAAGTGYGYTF TGTGCCTGCGCGGCGGGGACAGGCTATGGCTACACCTTC
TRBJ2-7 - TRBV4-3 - CASSQDDRSYEQYF TGCGCCAGCAGCCAAGATGACAGGAGTTACGAGCAGTACTTC
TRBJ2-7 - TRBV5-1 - CASSLGQGAYEQYF TGCGCCAGCAGCTTGGGGCAGGGAGCCTACGAGCAGTACTTC
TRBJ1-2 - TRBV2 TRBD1 CASGADRGLYGYTF TGTGCCAGTGGGGCGGACAGGGGCCTCTATGGCTACACCTTC